The T cell receptor beta chain under discussion was sequenced for a study of cytomegalovirus exposure and HLA in healthy donors. Study findings and constraints: The study designated 150 or so TCR beta chains cytomegalovirus-associated.

Assay: immunoSEQ multiplex PCR; the TCRdb copy retains only in-frame clones and omits some. This table holds around 60,000 clones, approximately 92% found once. The donors belonged to the roughly 110-subject validation cohort, separate from the roughly 670-subject first cohort. Per germline, CDR1 MDHEN and CDR2 SYDVKM. Trimming cost V 5 bases and J 10 bases; bases outside gene matches: 6. The CDR3 extends over 15 amino acids. Note on this clone: The target antigen is unknown.

The source material was PBMCs. V gene TRBV28 combines with J gene TRBJ2-1; 15 nucleotides line up with TRBD2. The TCR sequence derives from a man aged 18 to 35 in good health and CMV-seronegative. This CDR3 is CASSIGTSGRSEQFF. CDR3 bases: TGTGCCAGCAGTATCGGGACTAGCGGGAGGAGCGAGCAGTTCTTC.